This T cell receptor beta chain was recorded in a study of T cell repertoires in cytomegalovirus infection. Study background: Through public TCR beta signatures, both CMV infection and matching HLA type were indicated.

The CDR3 totals 11 residues. CDR1 MNHEY and CDR2 SVGAGI come from the germline V gene. The ends lost 10 bases at V and 7 bases at J; junction bases unmatched: 3. Broader study findings: Dominating the ex vivo response were HLA-C-restricted CMV-specific TCR beta clonotypes. Summed public TCR beta family frequency identified CMV carriers bearing the relevant HLA.

MiXCR, applied by TCRdb to the reads, yields one record per CDR3 protein. This sample yields around 430,000 distinct CDR3 sequences, of which 42% are seen a single time; just under 45% belongs to the top ten. For this clonotype: The target antigen is unknown.

The chain has TRBV6-5 and TRBJ2-2, with 7 bases that match TRBD2. The clonotype was recovered from a human donor in good health (CMV status not recorded). Some clones in this sample may be carry-over from other donors' samples. The sequences come from cultured PBMCs, collected from culture after CMV antigen stimulation. The DNA of the CDR3 is TGTGCCACGGGGGGTAGCGGGGAGCTGTTTTTT. This codes for CATGGSGELFF.